The rows below give T cell receptor beta chains drawn from one sample of a study of regulatory T cells in long-lasting Graves disease. One entry per CDR3 protein results from TCRdb running MiXCR on the multiplex PCR reads. The sample lists under 250,000 distinct CDR3 sequences, roughly 18% occurring once. The same data also went into a second study, on T cells in Graves' hyperthyroidism and ophthalmopathy.

The specimen comprised peripheral blood mononuclear cells (PBMCs), sampled at new diagnosis, from a patient treated with antithyroid drugs. Source of these receptors: a woman in her twenties or thirties with Graves disease. The CDR3 runs from the conserved cysteine through the conserved F or W. Each record gives: clone size, J gene, D gene, V gene, CDR3 protein, CDR3 DNA. D genes are given only for firm matches. Rows may omit the clone size; those that give it use once, few, many or a size class.

>many|TRBJ2-1|TRBD2|TRBV19
CASISGGWNEQFF
TGTGCCAGTATTTCGGGAGGCTGGAATGAGCAGTTCTTC
>many|TRBJ1-2|NA|TRBV7-9
CASSLAPGKYGYTF
TGTGCCAGCAGCTTAGCACCAGGAAAGTATGGCTACACCTTC
>NA|TRBJ2-3|NA|TRBV2
CASTEMGDMGLSPLDTQYF
TGTGCCAGCACCGAAATGGGGGATATGGGGTTATCCCCCCTGGATACGCAGTATTTT
>few|TRBJ2-2|NA|TRBV4-2
CASQRFANTGELFF
TGTGCCAGTCAACGGTTCGCGAACACCGGGGAGCTGTTTTTT
>few|TRBJ1-1|NA|TRBV11-2
CASSPSDGNTEAFF
TGTGCCAGCAGCCCTTCAGACGGGAACACTGAAGCTTTCTTT
>many|TRBJ1-1|NA|TRBV6-2/TRBV6-3
CASSSRGGAEAFF
TGTGCCAGCAGCTCAAGGGGGGGCGCCGAAGCTTTCTTT
>many|TRBJ1-2|NA|TRBV5-1
CASSGTGTPYGYTF
TGTGCCAGCAGCGGGACCGGGACACCCTATGGCTACACCTTC
>many|TRBJ2-1|NA|TRBV5-1
CASSSASYQGNEQFF
TGCGCCAGCAGCTCGGCGTCTTACCAGGGCAATGAGCAGTTCTTC
>NA|TRBJ2-1|TRBD2|TRBV28
CASSLGTGLAGGGEQFF
TGTGCCAGCAGTTTAGGGACCGGACTAGCGGGAGGAGGTGAGCAGTTCTTC
>many|TRBJ1-4|NA|TRBV28
CASSFAGVVGEKLFF
TGTGCCAGCAGTTTCGCAGGGGTAGTAGGAGAAAAACTGTTTTTT
>many|TRBJ1-2|NA|TRBV28
CASSPYRYSGYTF
TGTGCCAGCAGTCCATACCGGTACTCTGGCTACACCTTC
>many|TRBJ2-7|TRBD1|TRBV12-5
CASGLVLSALESGGLYEQYF
TGTGCTAGTGGTTTGGTACTTTCAGCGTTGGAGTCAGGGGGCCTCTACGAGCAGTACTTC
>once|TRBJ1-4|NA|TRBV18
CASSTGVAEKLFF
TGTGCCAGCTCAACGGGGGTGGCGGAAAAACTGTTTTTT
>many|TRBJ2-1|TRBD2|TRBV7-9
CASSALAGAHYNEQFF
TGTGCCAGCAGCGCCCTAGCGGGGGCTCACTACAATGAGCAGTTCTTC
>few|TRBJ2-2|NA|TRBV6-2/TRBV6-3
CASSPRIPPNTGELFF
TGTGCCAGCAGCCCACGCATTCCCCCGAACACCGGGGAGCTGTTTTTT
>many|TRBJ2-5|NA|TRBV3-1
CASSPQPGVETQYF
TGTGCCAGCAGCCCGCAACCGGGAGTTGAGACCCAGTACTTC
>many|TRBJ1-1|NA|TRBV2
CASRSHHTEAFF
TGTGCCAGCAGAAGCCACCACACTGAAGCTTTCTTT
>many|TRBJ2-5|TRBD2|TRBV10-1
CASGPGLAGGETQYF
TGCGCCAGCGGTCCGGGACTAGCGGGAGGAGAGACCCAGTACTTC
>many|TRBJ2-3|TRBD2|TRBV20-1
CSARGLESTDTQYF
TGCAGTGCCAGGGGACTAGAGAGCACAGATACGCAGTATTTT
>many|TRBJ2-1|NA|TRBV10-1
CASSRAPLGNEQFF
TGCGCCAGCAGCAGGGCCCCGCTGGGGAATGAGCAGTTCTTC
>many|TRBJ1-4|NA|TRBV11-2
CASSLVGAGPNEKLFF
TGTGCCAGCAGCTTAGTCGGGGCCGGGCCTAATGAAAAACTGTTTTTT
>many|TRBJ1-2|TRBD1|TRBV24-1
CATSAWTGGDYGYTF
TGTGCCACCAGTGCCTGGACAGGGGGGGACTATGGCTACACCTTC
>many|TRBJ1-6|TRBD1|TRBV20-1
CSARVMGTGDSPLHF
TGCAGTGCTAGAGTTATGGGGACAGGGGATTCACCCCTCCACTTT
>many|TRBJ1-5|TRBD1|TRBV18
CASATGGRSNQPQHF
TGTGCCAGCGCAACAGGGGGCCGGAGCAATCAGCCCCAGCATTTT
>many|TRBJ2-1|NA|TRBV3-1
CASSPESGSSYNEQFF
TGTGCCAGCAGCCCCGAGAGCGGCAGTTCCTACAATGAGCAGTTCTTC
>few|TRBJ2-7|NA|TRBV11-2
CASSPTRPGIEQYF
TGTGCCAGCAGCCCCACCCGGCCGGGGATCGAGCAGTACTTC
>many|TRBJ2-3|NA|TRBV5-4
CASSSDYGDLF
TGTGCCAGCAGCTCGGACTACGGGGATCTATTT
>many|TRBJ2-5|TRBD2|TRBV6-2/TRBV6-3
CASSYGTSGRNQETQYF
TGTGCCAGCAGTTACGGGACTAGCGGGAGGAACCAAGAGACCCAGTACTTC
>few|TRBJ2-1|NA|TRBV25-1
CASSDKPQRSSYNEQFF
TGTGCCAGCAGTGATAAGCCCCAGCGGAGCTCCTACAATGAGCAGTTCTTC
>NA|TRBJ2-7|NA|TRBV5-8
CASSAGFSYEQYF
TGTGCCAGCAGCGCAGGGTTCTCCTACGAGCAGTACTTC
>NA|TRBJ1-1|NA|TRBV28
CASSRQGWNTEAFF
TGTGCCAGCAGTCGGCAGGGTTGGAACACTGAAGCTTTCTTT
>many|TRBJ1-1|NA|TRBV28
CASSLNMNTEAFF
TGTGCCAGCAGCCTTAATATGAACACTGAAGCTTTCTTT
>once|TRBJ1-1|TRBD1|TRBV3-1
CASSLGQGANEVFF
TGTGCCAGCAGCCTTGGACAGGGAGCAAACGAAGTTTTCTTT
>NA|TRBJ2-1|TRBD1|TRBV30
CAWSGTVYNEQFF
TGTGCCTGGTCCGGGACAGTGTACAATGAGCAGTTCTTC
>many|TRBJ2-7|NA|TRBV28
CASSRGAPILHEQYF
TGTGCCAGCTCTAGGGGGGCGCCCATCCTTCACGAGCAGTACTTC
>NA|TRBJ2-1|TRBD2|TRBV11-2
CASSSAGDYEQFF
TGTGCCAGCAGCTCAGCGGGAGACTATGAGCAGTTCTTC
>NA|TRBJ1-2|TRBD1|TRBV6-2/TRBV6-3
CASSLQGQGYGYTF
TGTGCCAGCAGCCTACAGGGGCAGGGCTATGGCTACACCTTC
>many|TRBJ1-6|NA|TRBV27
CASSLPPGSYNSPLHF
TGTGCCAGCAGTTTACCCCCAGGCTCCTATAATTCACCCCTCCACTTT
>NA|TRBJ1-6|TRBD1|TRBV28
CASSLDRGRRSPLHF
TGTGCCAGCAGTTTGGACAGGGGGCGCAGGTCACCCCTCCACTTT
>many|TRBJ1-2|TRBD1|TRBV4-1
CASSQVGQGNYGYTF
TGCGCCAGCAGCCAAGTAGGACAGGGTAACTATGGCTACACCTTC
>many|TRBJ1-6|NA|TRBV20-1
CSAREGRGRNSPLHF
TGCAGTGCTAGAGAGGGCAGGGGACGGAATTCACCCCTCCACTTT
>many|TRBJ2-7|NA|TRBV29-1
CSVEEGSGYEQYF
TGCAGCGTTGAAGAGGGTTCGGGCTACGAGCAGTACTTC
>NA|TRBJ1-1|TRBD1|TRBV5-1
CASSLTGVGANTEAFF
TGCGCCAGCAGCTTAACAGGGGTCGGGGCGAACACTGAAGCTTTCTTT
>NA|TRBJ1-2|TRBD1|TRBV20-1
CSARAGQGRTGGYTF
TGCAGTGCTAGAGCGGGACAGGGACGAACCGGTGGCTACACCTTC
>many|TRBJ2-3|TRBD1|TRBV27
CASSSTGESTQYF
TGTGCCAGCAGTTCGACAGGGGAGAGCACGCAGTATTTT
>NA|TRBJ2-1|TRBD2|TRBV12-3/TRBV12-4
CASSWTSGFNNEQFF
TGTGCCAGCAGTTGGACTAGCGGTTTTAACAATGAGCAGTTCTTC
>NA|TRBJ2-2|NA|TRBV12-3/TRBV12-4
CASSLRGKTGELFF
TGTGCCAGCAGTTTACGGGGGAAAACCGGGGAGCTGTTTTTT
>NA|TRBJ2-7|NA|TRBV4-1
CASSQEWESSYEQYF
TGCGCCAGCAGCCAAGAGTGGGAAAGCTCCTACGAGCAGTACTTC
>many|TRBJ2-5|NA|TRBV2
CASSEAQRETQYF
TGTGCCAGCAGTGAAGCGCAAAGAGAGACCCAGTACTTC
>many|TRBJ1-1|NA|TRBV7-2
CASSLAARLNTEAFF
TGTGCCAGCAGCTTAGCGGCCCGCCTGAACACTGAAGCTTTCTTT